This TCR beta chain originates from a study of blood T cell repertoires in COVID-19. Turning to the study itself: Acute and convalescent COVID-19 specimens originated in the United States, Italy and Spain. Sources were T cells, B-cell-depleted T cells, or PBMCs; the material itself was cDNA or gDNA.

In the original processing: Cell counts per sample came from amplifying reference gene primers. Only in-frame clones appear in the TCRdb table, and some are missing; sequencing was by immunoSEQ multiplex PCR. V, J and clone size derive from that table, while D and trimming were established from the DNA sequence. The sample has hundreds of thousands of clones, about nine tenths seen once; the top ten hold about 11%. Enrolled during active infection, Seattle patients were then followed longitudinally. To note about this clone: The sample has other DNA sequences that encode this CDR3 too.

The V segment lost 1 base and the J segment 2 bases; nucleotides outside the gene matches: 1. Germline CDR1 reads SGHAT; CDR2 reads FQDESV (reference sequence). This CDR3 has 15 residues. Sequenced: peripheral blood. The chain uses TRBV11-1 and TRBJ1-2, with 10 bases matching TRBD1. This sequence originates from a woman in her twenties or thirties with COVID-19, enrolled during active disease. CDR3 DNA: TGTGCCAGCAGCTTAGGACAGGGGGCGAACTATGGCTACACCTTC. Protein: CASSLGQGANYGYTF.